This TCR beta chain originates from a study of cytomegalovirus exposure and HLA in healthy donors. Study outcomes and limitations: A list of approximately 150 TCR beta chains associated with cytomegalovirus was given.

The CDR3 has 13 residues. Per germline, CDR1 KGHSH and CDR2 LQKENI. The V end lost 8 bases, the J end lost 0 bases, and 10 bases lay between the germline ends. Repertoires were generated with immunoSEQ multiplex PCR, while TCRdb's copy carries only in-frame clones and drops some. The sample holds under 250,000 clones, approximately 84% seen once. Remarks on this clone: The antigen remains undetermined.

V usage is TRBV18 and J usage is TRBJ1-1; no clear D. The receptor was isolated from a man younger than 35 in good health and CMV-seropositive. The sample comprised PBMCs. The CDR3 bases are TGTGCCAGCCGTCAGAACATGAACACTGAAGCTTTCTTT. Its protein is CASRQNMNTEAFF.